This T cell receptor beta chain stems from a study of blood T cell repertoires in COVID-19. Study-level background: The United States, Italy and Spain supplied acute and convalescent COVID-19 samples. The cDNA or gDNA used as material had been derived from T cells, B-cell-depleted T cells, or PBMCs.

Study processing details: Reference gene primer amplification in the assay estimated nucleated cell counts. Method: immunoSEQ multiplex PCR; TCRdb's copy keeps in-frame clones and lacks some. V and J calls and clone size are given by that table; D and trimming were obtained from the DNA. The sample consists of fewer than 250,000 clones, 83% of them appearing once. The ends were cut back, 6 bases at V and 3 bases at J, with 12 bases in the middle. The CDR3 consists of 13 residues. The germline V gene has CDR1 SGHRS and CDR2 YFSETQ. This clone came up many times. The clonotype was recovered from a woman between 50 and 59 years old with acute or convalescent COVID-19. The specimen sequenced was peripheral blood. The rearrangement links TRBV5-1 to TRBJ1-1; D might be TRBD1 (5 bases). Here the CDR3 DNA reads TGCGCCAGCAAGCAGGGTGGGGACACTGAAGCTTTCTTT. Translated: CASKQGGDTEAFF.